This entry lists 21 T cell receptor beta chains sequenced from one sample in a study of blood T cells in healthy people across ages. Combining a sample-barcoded 5' primer with a J-beta primer mix, a second PCR ran for 7 to 11 cycles. TCRdb reprocessed the 5' RACE reads with MiXCR, giving one entry per CDR3 protein. The sample contains around 690,000 distinct CDR3 sequences, 58% of which appear only once. Sequenced material: blood. The receptors stem from a man aged 60 to 69 in good health.

This clonotype has at least ten counts. This chain links TRBV27 with TRBJ2-7, with D unclear. Looked up from germline, CDR1 is MNHEY and CDR2 is SMNVEV (reference sequence). The length of the CDR3 is 13 residues. V lost 2 bases, J lost 3 bases, and 8 bases lay in between. For the CDR3, the DNA is TGTGCCAGCAGTTTAAGGCAGAACTACGAGCAGTACTTC. This sequence encodes CASSLRQNYEQYF.

The chain has TRBV28 and TRBJ1-4; D is undetermined. Germline CDR1 MDHEN, CDR2 SYDVKM. CDR3 size: 15 residues. V was trimmed by 3 bases and J by 5 bases, leaving 13 bases between them. This CDR3 is CASSLVGSKNEKLFF. CDR3 nucleotides: TGTGCCAGCAGTTTGGTTGGCTCGAAGAATGAAAAACTGTTTTTT. Variable domain in full (rest from reference TRBV28 and TRBJ1-4): DVKVTQSSRYLVKRTGEKVFLECVQDMDHENMFWYRQDPGLGLRLIYFSYDVKMKEKGDIPEGYSVSREKKERFSLILESASTNQTSMYLCASSLVGSKNEKLFFGSGTQLSVL.

The rearrangement uses TRBV28 and TRBJ2-5; 10 positions agree with TRBD2. V lost 6 bases and J lost 1; bases outside the gene matches: 8. CDR3 length: 16 residues. Germline V gene sequence: CDR1 MDHEN, CDR2 SYDVKM. This CDR3 is CASSRASGGAQETQYF. The DNA of the CDR3 is TGTGCCAGCAGCAGGGCCAGCGGGGGGGCCCAAGAGACCCAGTACTTC. The full variable domain, rest sourced from reference TRBV28 and TRBJ2-5, is DVKVTQSSRYLVKRTGEKVFLECVQDMDHENMFWYRQDPGLGLRLIYFSYDVKMKEKGDIPEGYSVSREKKERFSLILESASTNQTSMYLCASSRASGGAQETQYFGPGTRLLVL.

The gene calls are TRBV13 and TRBJ2-3; the D call may be TRBD1 or TRBD2 (5 bases each). The CDR3 runs to 17 residues. The germline V gene encodes CDR1 PRHDT and CDR2 FYEKMQ (reference sequence). V was clipped by 8 bases and J by 0 bases, with 21 bases between them. Written as DNA, the CDR3 is TGTGCCAGCGGACGGGACCCTAGACGCTCTAGCACAGATACGCAGTATTTT. Protein product: CASGRDPRRSSTDTQYF.

This chain links TRBV7-2 with TRBJ1-6; D unresolved. CDR1 SGHTA and CDR2 FQGNSA come from the germline V gene. The CDR3 has 12 amino acids. V lost 2 bases, J lost 5 bases, and 1 base lay in between. The CDR3, as DNA: TGTGCCAGCAGCTTAAATAATTCACCCCTCCACTTT. Its protein product is CASSLNNSPLHF.

This clonotype was seen once. The V call is TRBV20-1, the J call TRBJ2-7, with 7 bases fitting TRBD1. CDR3 size: 14 residues. The V segment lost 5 bases and the J segment 2 bases; nucleotides outside the gene matches: 9. Germline V CDR1 and CDR2: DFQATT, SNEGSKA (reference sequence). CDR3 loop: CSAGLRTGAYEQYF. The CDR3 DNA reads as TGCAGTGCTGGCCTGCGAACAGGGGCCTACGAGCAGTACTTC.

The chain recombines TRBV24-1 with TRBJ2-7; D is possibly TRBD1 (6 bases). V lost 6 bases, J lost 0 bases, and 20 bases lay in between. Germline V lookup: CDR1 KGHDR, CDR2 SFDVKD. The CDR3 has 17 residues. Here the CDR3 reads CATSRDILTDFSYEQYF. CDR3 DNA: TGTGCCACCAGTCGGGACATCCTAACTGACTTCTCCTACGAGCAGTACTTC.

This chain connects TRBV12-3 or TRBV12-4 to TRBJ2-5; D might be TRBD1 (6 bases). The CDR3 is 13 amino acids. Trimming pared 6 bases from V and 5 bases from J, leaving 13 bases between. The chain's CDR3 is CASSGGQGETQYF. The CDR3, as DNA: TGTGCCAGCAGCGGTGGGCAGGGGGAGACCCAGTACTTC.

The chain recombines TRBV5-5 with TRBJ2-2, with TRBD1 matching 8 bases. The CDR3 spans 16 residues. V gave up 1 base and J gave up 3 bases; unmatched junction bases: 5. CDR1 SGHKS and CDR2 YYEKEE come from the germline V gene (reference sequence). The chain's CDR3 is CASSLQTGDHTGELFF. Written as DNA, the CDR3 is TGTGCCAGCAGCTTGCAGACAGGGGATCACACCGGGGAGCTGTTTTTT.

This chain joins TRBV7-9 and TRBJ2-3; D unresolved. Germline V gene data show CDR1 as SEHNR and CDR2 as FQNEAQ (reference sequence). The V end was cut by 3 bases, the J end by 4 bases, with 14 bases between. The CDR3 covers 15 residues. CDR3 in DNA: TGTGCCAGCAGCTTCCTCAAGGGTGGGGCAGATACGCAGTATTTT. It codes for CASSFLKGGADTQYF.

The chain has TRBV20-1 and TRBJ2-1; 10 bases agree with TRBD1. Germline CDR1 and CDR2: DFQATT and SNEGSKA (reference sequence). After removal of 0 bases from V and 6 bases from J, the junction contained 2 bases not matched to a gene. CDR3 length: 14 residues. The DNA for the CDR3 is TGCAGTGCTAGAGATAGGGACAGGGGCAATGAGCAGTTCTTC. As protein: CSARDRDRGNEQFF.

The gene calls are TRBV13 and TRBJ2-1; D tentatively fits TRBD1 or TRBD2 (5 bases each). V lost 8 bases and J 6 bases, leaving 14 bases between the germline ends. Germline V CDR1 and CDR2: PRHDT, FYEKMQ (reference sequence). The CDR3 totals 13 residues. The DNA of the CDR3 is TGTGCCAGCGAGAGGGACCCGCGCAATGAGCAGTTCTTC. Encoded protein: CASERDPRNEQFF. The variable domain in full, with the rest retrieved from reference TRBV13 and TRBJ2-1, is AAGVIQSPRHLIKEKRETATLKCYPIPRHDTVYWYQQGPGQDPQFLISFYEKMQSDKGSIPDRFSAQQFSDYHSELNMSSLELGDSALYFCASERDPRNEQFFGPGTRLTVL.

The genes are TRBV11-2 and TRBJ2-2, with 9 bases matching TRBD1. The V gene end was trimmed by 5 bases and the J gene end by 6 bases; junction bases not matched to a gene: 7. This CDR3 region has 15 residues. Germline CDR1 is SGHAT and CDR2 is FQNNGV. This CDR3 is CASSRTGVGAGELFF. The CDR3 nucleotides read TGTGCCAGCAGCAGGACAGGGGTTGGGGCCGGGGAGCTGTTTTTT. The complete variable domain, with remaining parts taken from reference TRBV11-2 and TRBJ2-2, reads EAGVAQSPRYKIIEKRQSVAFWCNPISGHATLYWYQQILGQGPKLLIQFQNNGVVDDSQLPKDRFSAERLKGVDSTLKIQPAKLEDSAVYLCASSRTGVGAGELFFGEGSRLTVL.

The chain recombines TRBV10-3 with TRBJ2-5; 8 bases are shared with TRBD1. J gave up 1 base and V 6 bases, and 1 base lay outside the gene matches. Germline-derived CDR1 and CDR2 are ENHRY and SYGVKD. The CDR3 extends over 13 amino acids. The CDR3 bases are TGTGCCATCAGCACAGGGGGCCAAGAGACCCAGTACTTC. It specifies CAISTGGQETQYF.

This clonotype was found once. The chain carries TRBV12-3 or TRBV12-4 and TRBJ2-5; TRBD2 might be the D (7 bases). This CDR3 spans 16 amino acids. Trimming pared 5 bases from V and 3 bases from J, leaving 19 bases between. The CDR3 sequence is CASSLIVGGLEETQYF. The CDR3 coding sequence is TGTGCCAGCAGTCTAATAGTGGGGGGGCTAGAAGAGACCCAGTACTTC.

This clonotype was counted a few times. The chain joins TRBV7-9 to TRBJ2-5; D might be TRBD1 or TRBD2, each matching 5 bases. This CDR3 region has 13 residues. The germline CDR1 and CDR2 sequences are SEHNR and FQNEAQ (reference sequence). The V end was cut by 5 bases, the J end by 5 bases, with 12 bases between. CDR3 in DNA: TGTGCCAGCAGCCCAGGGACGTGGGAGACCCAGTACTTC. It encodes CASSPGTWETQYF.

This clonotype was seen a single time. One junction end disagrees with the germline gene, perhaps due to a read error. The chain is built from TRBV20-1 and TRBJ2-7; TRBD2 matches 12 bases. This CDR3 comprises 14 residues. Germline assignment: CDR1 DFQATT and CDR2 SNEGSKA (reference sequence). The CDR3 sequence is CSASTSGGHYKQYF. The CDR3 nucleotides are TGCAGTGCTTCGACTAGCGGGGGACACTACAAGCAGTACTTC.

The CDR3 DNA reads as TGTGCCAGCAGCTTGGATTTCGGGACTGAAGCTTTCTTT. Amino acid sequence: CASSLDFGTEAFF. This sequence joins TRBV5-5 and TRBJ1-1; D not certain. The CDR3 extends over 13 amino acids. CDR1 is SGHKS, CDR2 YYEKEE, per germline (reference sequence). V lost 0 bases, J lost 5 bases, and 8 bases lay in between.

The rearrangement joins TRBV7-2 to TRBJ2-3, with D possibly matching TRBD1 (6 bases). Germline-derived CDR1 and CDR2 are SGHTA and FQGNSA. The CDR3 loop spans 14 amino acids. V was cut by 0 bases and J by 5 bases, with 9 bases left in between. CDR3 region: CASSLAGGVDTQYF. In DNA form, the CDR3 reads TGTGCCAGCAGCTTAGCAGGGGGTGTAGATACGCAGTATTTT.

The chain recombines TRBV10-3 with TRBJ2-7; TRBD1 matches 9 bases. CDR3 length: 16 residues. CDR1 and CDR2 (germline): ENHRY, SYGVKD. V shed 3 bases and J 0 bases; nucleotides not matched to a gene: 6. CDR3 in DNA: TGTGCCATCAGTGAATTAGACAGGGGGGCCTCCTACGAGCAGTACTTC. It yields the protein CAISELDRGASYEQYF.

This clonotype turned up a few times. CDR3 in DNA: TGCAGCGTTGAGGTGAACAATGAGCAGTTCTTC. Amino acid sequence: CSVEVNNEQFF. The chain is built from TRBV29-1 and TRBJ2-1; D is unclear. V was pared by 3 bases and J by 5 bases, with 5 bases between. This CDR3 has 11 amino acids. The V gene's germline CDR1 is SQVTM and CDR2 ANQGSEA.